Listed here are 9 T cell receptor beta chains from one sample, sequenced in a study of liver allograft versus peripheral blood T cells (dated by TCRdb to 2018 to 2020). As for the study more broadly: The study compared T cell receptor repertoires found within transplanted livers against repertoires in the peripheral blood of liver transplant recipients.

The sequencing machine was an Illumina MiSeq. Through fastp at Q25 and MiXCR, TCRdb rebuilt clones from the public reads, retaining in-frame beta chains. When rows share a CDR3 protein, they turn into one entry using the most common DNA and genes. A total of 6,000 to 9,500 distinct CDR3 sequences appear in this sample, about a sixth of them only once. The top ten clones comprise about 1.5% of the sample. The receptors shown here come from a human patient who had a liver transplant. The graft donor may be the source of some T cells after a transplant.

This clonotype qualifies as medium-sized. V and J are TRBV6-6 and TRBJ1-1; 9 bases are a match to TRBD1. Trimming removed 7 bases from V and 10 bases from J; junction bases left unmatched: 10. Looked up from germline, CDR1 is MNHNY and CDR2 is SVGAGI (reference sequence). CDR3 size: 13 residues. CDR3 bases: TGTGCCAGCACCTACAGGGGGCTAGAAGGAGCTTTCTTT. Translating gives CASTYRGLEGAFF.

This clonotype is medium-sized in the sample. This chain connects TRBV6-5 to TRBJ1-1, with 7 nucleotides matching TRBD1. Germline V gene lookup returns CDR1 MNHEY and CDR2 SVGAGI. The length of the CDR3 is 18 residues. V was pared by 0 bases and J by 4 bases, with 14 bases of the junction left unmatched. CDR3 residues: CASSYSLIGGEGGTEAFF. The CDR3 region has the DNA TGTGCCAGCAGTTACTCGCTAATAGGGGGCGAGGGGGGCACTGAAGCTTTCTTT.

The chain recombines TRBV19 with TRBJ1-4, with TRBD1 identical over 7 bases. The CDR3 contains 18 residues. J was trimmed by 0 bases and V by 4 bases; bases with no gene match: 11. Per germline, CDR1 LNHDA and CDR2 SQIVND (reference sequence). The CDR3 spells CASSTLTGTGATNEKLFF. The DNA of the CDR3 is TGTGCCAGTAGTACCCTGACAGGGACGGGGGCAACTAATGAAAAACTGTTTTTT. Together with reference TRBV19 and TRBJ1-4, the CDR3 gives the full variable domain: DGGITQSPKYLFRKEGQNVTLSCEQNLNHDAMYWYRQDPGQGLRLIYYSQIVNDFQKGDIAEGYSVSREKKESFPLTVTSAQKNPTAFYLCASSTLTGTGATNEKLFFGSGTQLSVL.

The V and J genes are TRBV5-6 and TRBJ2-2, with D hard to call. Germline V gene data show CDR1 as SGHDT and CDR2 as YYEEEE. Trimming cost V 0 bases and J 5 bases, with 5 bases left between them. This CDR3 has 13 amino acids. The chain's CDR3 is CASSLVGTGELFF. The CDR3 region has the DNA TGTGCCAGCAGCTTGGTAGGAACCGGGGAGCTGTTTTTT.

This clonotype came up many times. V gene TRBV6-2 or TRBV6-3 combines with J gene TRBJ2-7; D is undetermined. Per the germline V gene, CDR1 is MNHEY and CDR2 is SVGEGT. There are 15 residues in the CDR3. Between the trimmed V and J ends, which lost 6 bases and 0 bases, there was a span of 15 bases. The CDR3 DNA follows: TGTGCCAGCAGGGTCGCAGGCTTAAGCTCCTACGAGCAGTACTTC. Its protein product is CASRVAGLSSYEQYF.

This clonotype was seen at least ten times. This sequence joins TRBV6-5 and TRBJ2-2; 7 positions agree with TRBD2. The germline gives CDR1 MNHEY, CDR2 SVGAGI. The CDR3 is made up of 18 amino acids. The ends lost 4 bases at V and 4 bases at J; junction bases unmatched: 15. CDR3 sequence reads: CASSSPALGTGGTGELFF. The CDR3 coding sequence is TGTGCCAGCAGTTCTCCGGCACTAGGGACGGGGGGCACCGGGGAGCTGTTTTTT.

The chain joins TRBV20-1 to TRBJ1-2; D not resolved. Germline-derived CDR1 and CDR2 are DFQATT and SNEGSKA (reference sequence). The CDR3 spans 14 residues. V shed 0 bases and J shed 4 bases, with 12 bases lying between them. CDR3 nucleotide sequence: TGCAGTGCTAGAGATTCCGTAACAAGCTATGGCTACACCTTC. This translates into CSARDSVTSYGYTF.

In this sample, this clonotype turned up a few times. The chain links TRBV20-1 to TRBJ1-2; D is unresolved. Trimming left V 3 bases short and J 12 bases short, with 14 bases between. This CDR3 is built from 11 residues. Germline CDR1 and CDR2: DFQATT and SNEGSKA (reference sequence). In DNA form, the CDR3 reads TGCAGTGCTAGTACCGGGATTGGACACACCTTC. The encoded protein is CSASTGIGHTF.

By frequency in the sample, this clonotype is medium-sized. The rearrangement uses TRBV7-9 and TRBJ1-1; 9 nucleotides align to TRBD1. The trim removed 5 bases at V and 0 bases at J, leaving 7 bases unmatched. This CDR3 is built from 16 residues. The germline CDR1 and CDR2 sequences are SEHNR and FQNEAQ (reference sequence). As DNA, the CDR3 is TGTGCCAGCAGCCCACAGGGGGCGGGAATGAACACTGAAGCTTTCTTT. Its protein product is CASSPQGAGMNTEAFF.